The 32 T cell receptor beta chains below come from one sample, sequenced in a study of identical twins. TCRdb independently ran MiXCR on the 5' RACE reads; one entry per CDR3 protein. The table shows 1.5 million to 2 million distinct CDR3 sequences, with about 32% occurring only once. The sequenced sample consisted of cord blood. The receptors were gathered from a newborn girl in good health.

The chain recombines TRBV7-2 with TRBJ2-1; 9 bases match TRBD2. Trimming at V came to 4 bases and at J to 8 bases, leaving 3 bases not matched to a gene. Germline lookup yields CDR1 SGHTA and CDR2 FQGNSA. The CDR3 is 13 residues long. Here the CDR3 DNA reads TGTGCCAGCAGCTCAGCGGGGGGACATGAGCAGTTCTTC. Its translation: CASSSAGGHEQFF.

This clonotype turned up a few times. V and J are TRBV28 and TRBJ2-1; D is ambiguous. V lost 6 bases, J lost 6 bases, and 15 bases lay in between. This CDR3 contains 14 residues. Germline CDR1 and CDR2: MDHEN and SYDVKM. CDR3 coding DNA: TGTGCCAGCAGATCTCCGGGCTGGTCCAATGAGCAGTTCTTC. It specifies CASRSPGWSNEQFF.

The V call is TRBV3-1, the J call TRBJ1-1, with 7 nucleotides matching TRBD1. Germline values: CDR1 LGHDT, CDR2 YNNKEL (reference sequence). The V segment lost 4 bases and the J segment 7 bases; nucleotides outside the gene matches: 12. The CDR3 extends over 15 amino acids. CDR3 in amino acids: CASSRWTGPTDEAFF. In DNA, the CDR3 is TGTGCCAGCAGCCGATGGACAGGCCCTACAGATGAAGCTTTCTTT. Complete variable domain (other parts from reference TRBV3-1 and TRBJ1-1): DTAVSQTPKYLVTQMGNDKSIKCEQNLGHDTMYWYKQDSKKFLKIMFSYNNKELIINETVPNRFSPKSPDKAHLNLHINSLELGDSAVYFCASSRWTGPTDEAFFGQGTRLTVV.

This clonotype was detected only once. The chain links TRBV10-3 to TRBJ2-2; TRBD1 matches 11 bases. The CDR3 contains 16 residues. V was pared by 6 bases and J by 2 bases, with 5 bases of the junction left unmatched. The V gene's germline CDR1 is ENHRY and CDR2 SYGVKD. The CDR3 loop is CAISVGTGGNTGELFF. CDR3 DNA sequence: TGTGCCATCAGCGTTGGGACAGGGGGAAACACCGGGGAGCTGTTTTTT.

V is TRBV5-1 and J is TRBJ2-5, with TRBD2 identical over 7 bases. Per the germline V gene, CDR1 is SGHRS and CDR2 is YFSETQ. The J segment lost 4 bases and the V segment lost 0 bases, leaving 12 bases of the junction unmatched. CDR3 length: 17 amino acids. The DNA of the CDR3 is TGCGCCAGCAGCTTGGTGCGGGGAGGGCCTTTTGGAGAGACCCAGTACTTC. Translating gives CASSLVRGGPFGETQYF. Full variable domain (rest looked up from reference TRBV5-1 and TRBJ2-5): KAGVTQTPRYLIKTRGQQVTLSCSPISGHRSVSWYQQTPGQGLQFLFEYFSETQRNKGNFPGRFSGRQFSNSRSEMNVSTLELGDSALYLCASSLVRGGPFGETQYFGPGTRLLVL.

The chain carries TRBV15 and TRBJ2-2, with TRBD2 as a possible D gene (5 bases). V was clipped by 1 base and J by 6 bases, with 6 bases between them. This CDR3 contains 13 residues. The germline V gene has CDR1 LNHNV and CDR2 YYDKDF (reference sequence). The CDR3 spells CATSRVSAGELFF. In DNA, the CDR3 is TGTGCCACCAGCAGAGTTAGCGCCGGGGAGCTGTTTTTT.

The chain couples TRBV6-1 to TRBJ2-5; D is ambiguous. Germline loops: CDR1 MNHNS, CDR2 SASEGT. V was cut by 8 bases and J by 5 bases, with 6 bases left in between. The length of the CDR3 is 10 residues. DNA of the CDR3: TGTGCCAGCTTCCGGGAGACCCAGTACTTC. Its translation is CASFRETQYF.

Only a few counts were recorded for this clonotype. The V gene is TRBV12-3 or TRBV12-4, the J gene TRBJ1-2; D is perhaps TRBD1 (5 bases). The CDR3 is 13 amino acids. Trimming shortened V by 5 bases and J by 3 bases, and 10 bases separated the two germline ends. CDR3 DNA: TGTGCCAGCAGTACTCCAGGGTACTATGGCTACACCTTC. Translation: CASSTPGYYGYTF.

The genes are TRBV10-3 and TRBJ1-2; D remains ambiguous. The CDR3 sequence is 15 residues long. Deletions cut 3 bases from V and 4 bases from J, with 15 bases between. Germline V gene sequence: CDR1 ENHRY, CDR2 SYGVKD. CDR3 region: CAISDFDEGSYGYTF. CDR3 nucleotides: TGTGCCATCAGTGATTTTGATGAGGGATCCTATGGCTACACCTTC.

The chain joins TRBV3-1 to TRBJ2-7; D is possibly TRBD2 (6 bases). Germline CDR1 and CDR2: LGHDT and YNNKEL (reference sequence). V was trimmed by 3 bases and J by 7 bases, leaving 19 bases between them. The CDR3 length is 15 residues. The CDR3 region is CASSHGTFSYNEQYF. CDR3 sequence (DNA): TGTGCCAGCAGCCACGGGACTTTCTCCTACAATGAGCAGTACTTC.

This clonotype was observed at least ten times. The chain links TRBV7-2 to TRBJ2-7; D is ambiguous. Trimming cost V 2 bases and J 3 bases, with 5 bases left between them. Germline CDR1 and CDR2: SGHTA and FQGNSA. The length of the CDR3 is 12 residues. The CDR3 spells CASSLTNYEQYF. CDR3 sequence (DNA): TGTGCCAGCAGCTTAACTAACTACGAGCAGTACTTC.

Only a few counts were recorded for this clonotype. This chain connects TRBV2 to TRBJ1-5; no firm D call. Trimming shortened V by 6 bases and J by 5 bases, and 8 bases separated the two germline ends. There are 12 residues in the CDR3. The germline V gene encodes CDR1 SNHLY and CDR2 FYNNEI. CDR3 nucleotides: TGTGCCAGCAGGAGAGAGGATCAGCCCCAGCATTTT. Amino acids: CASRREDQPQHF.

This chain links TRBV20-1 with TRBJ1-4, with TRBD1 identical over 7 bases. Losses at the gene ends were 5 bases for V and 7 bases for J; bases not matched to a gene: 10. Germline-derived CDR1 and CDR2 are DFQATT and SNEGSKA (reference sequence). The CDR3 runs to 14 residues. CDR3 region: CSAGHRGGGEKLFF. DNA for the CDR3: TGCAGTGCTGGACACAGGGGAGGTGGTGAAAAACTGTTTTTT.

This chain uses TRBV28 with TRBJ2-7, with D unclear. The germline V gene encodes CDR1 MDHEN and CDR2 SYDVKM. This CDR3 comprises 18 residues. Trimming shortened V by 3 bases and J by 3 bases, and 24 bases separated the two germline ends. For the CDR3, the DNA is TGTGCCAGCAGTTTTCGGAGTTTCCGGAGAGGTTTCTTCTACGAGCAGTACTTC. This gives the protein CASSFRSFRRGFFYEQYF.

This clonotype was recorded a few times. CDR3 in DNA: TGTGCCAGCAGCTTAGTGCGGGGGAGGGATCATGAGCAGTTCTTC. Its protein product is CASSLVRGRDHEQFF. V usage is TRBV11-2 and J usage is TRBJ2-1, with 7 bases identical to TRBD2. From germline, CDR1 is SGHAT and CDR2 FQNNGV. The CDR3 extends over 15 amino acids. V lost 1 base, J lost 8 bases, and 8 bases stayed unmatched. Using reference TRBV11-2 and TRBJ2-1 for the parts outside the CDR3, the full variable domain is EAGVAQSPRYKIIEKRQSVAFWCNPISGHATLYWYQQILGQGPKLLIQFQNNGVVDDSQLPKDRFSAERLKGVDSTLKIQPAKLEDSAVYLCASSLVRGRDHEQFFGPGTRLTVL.

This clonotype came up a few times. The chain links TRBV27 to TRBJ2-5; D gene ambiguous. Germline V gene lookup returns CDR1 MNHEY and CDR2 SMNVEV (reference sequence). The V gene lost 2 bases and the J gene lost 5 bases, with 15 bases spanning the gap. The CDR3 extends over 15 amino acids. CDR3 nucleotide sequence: TGTGCCAGCAGTTTAATGTTCGATTTCCCTGAGACCCAGTACTTC. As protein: CASSLMFDFPETQYF.

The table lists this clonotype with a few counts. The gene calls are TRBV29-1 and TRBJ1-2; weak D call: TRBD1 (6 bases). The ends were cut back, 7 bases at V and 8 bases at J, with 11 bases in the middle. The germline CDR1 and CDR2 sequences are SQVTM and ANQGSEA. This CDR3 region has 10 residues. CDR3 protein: CSAEGGGYTF. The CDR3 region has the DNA TGCAGCGCCGAGGGGGGGGGCTACACCTTC.

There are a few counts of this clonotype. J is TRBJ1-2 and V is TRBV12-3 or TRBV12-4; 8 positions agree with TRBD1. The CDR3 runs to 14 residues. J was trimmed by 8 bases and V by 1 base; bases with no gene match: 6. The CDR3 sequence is CASSLGQGIRGYTF. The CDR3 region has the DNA TGTGCCAGCAGTTTAGGACAGGGGATTCGGGGCTACACCTTC.

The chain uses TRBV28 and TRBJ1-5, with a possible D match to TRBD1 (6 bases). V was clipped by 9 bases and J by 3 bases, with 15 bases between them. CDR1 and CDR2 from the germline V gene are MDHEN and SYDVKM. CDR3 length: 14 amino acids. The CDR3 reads CASTVQGYNQPQHF. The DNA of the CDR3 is TGTGCCAGTACCGTCCAGGGGTACAATCAGCCCCAGCATTTT.

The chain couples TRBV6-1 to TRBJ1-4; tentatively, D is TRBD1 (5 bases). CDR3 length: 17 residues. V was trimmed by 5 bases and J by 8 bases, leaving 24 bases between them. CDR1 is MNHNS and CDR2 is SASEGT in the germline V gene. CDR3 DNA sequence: TGTGCCAGCAGTCAAAACTCCCCCCGGGGCTGGGGGGAAAAACTGTTTTTT. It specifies CASSQNSPRGWGEKLFF.

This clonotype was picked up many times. This CDR3 reads CASSYSYKEQETQYF. The CDR3 nucleotides read TGTGCCAGCAGTTACTCCTACAAAGAACAAGAGACCCAGTACTTC. This chain uses TRBV6-5 with TRBJ2-5; D uncertain. Germline assignment: CDR1 MNHEY and CDR2 SVGAGI. V was clipped by 0 bases and J by 2 bases, with 10 bases between them. The CDR3 loop spans 15 amino acids.

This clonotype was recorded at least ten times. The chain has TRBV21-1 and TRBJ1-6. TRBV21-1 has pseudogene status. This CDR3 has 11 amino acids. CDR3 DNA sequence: TGTGCCAGCAGCAATAATTCACCCCTCCACTTT. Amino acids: CASSNNSPLHF.

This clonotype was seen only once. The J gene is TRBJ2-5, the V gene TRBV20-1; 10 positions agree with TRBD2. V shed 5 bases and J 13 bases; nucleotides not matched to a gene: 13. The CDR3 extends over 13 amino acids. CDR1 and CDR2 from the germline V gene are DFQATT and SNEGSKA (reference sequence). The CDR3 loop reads CSAGGTSENFLYF. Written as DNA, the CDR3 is TGCAGTGCTGGAGGGACTAGCGAAAACTTCCTGTACTTC.

CDR3 in amino acids: CASSFGDPEAFF. The CDR3 DNA is TGTGCCAGCAGTTTTGGTGACCCTGAAGCTTTCTTT. The gene calls are TRBV12-3 or TRBV12-4 and TRBJ1-1, with D unresolved. The CDR3 extends over 12 amino acids. V gave up 3 bases and J gave up 6 bases, with 8 bases separating them.

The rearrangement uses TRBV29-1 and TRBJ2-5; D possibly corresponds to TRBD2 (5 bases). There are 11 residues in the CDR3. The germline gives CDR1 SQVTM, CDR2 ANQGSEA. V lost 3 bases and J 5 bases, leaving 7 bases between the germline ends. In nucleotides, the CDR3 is TGCAGCGTTGAGAGGGAGGAGACCCAGTACTTC. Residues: CSVEREETQYF.

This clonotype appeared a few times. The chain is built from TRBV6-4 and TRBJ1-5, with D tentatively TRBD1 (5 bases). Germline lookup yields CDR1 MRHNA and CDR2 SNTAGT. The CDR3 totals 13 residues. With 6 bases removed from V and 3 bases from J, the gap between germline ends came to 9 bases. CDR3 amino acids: CASSRDANQPQHF. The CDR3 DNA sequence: TGTGCCAGCAGCCGGGACGCCAATCAGCCCCAGCATTTT.

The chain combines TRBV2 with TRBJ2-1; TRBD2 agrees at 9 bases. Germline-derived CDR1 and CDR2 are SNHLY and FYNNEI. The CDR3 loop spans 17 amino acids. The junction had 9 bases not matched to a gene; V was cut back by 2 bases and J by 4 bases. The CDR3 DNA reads TGTGCCAGCAGTGAAATAGCGGGAGCGCTCACTTACAATGAGCAGTTCTTC. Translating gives CASSEIAGALTYNEQFF. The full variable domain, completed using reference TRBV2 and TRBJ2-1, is EPEVTQTPSHQVTQMGQEVILRCVPISNHLYFYWYRQILGQKVEFLVSFYNNEISEKSEIFDDQFSVERPDGSNFTLKIRSTKLEDSAMYFCASSEIAGALTYNEQFFGPGTRLTVL.

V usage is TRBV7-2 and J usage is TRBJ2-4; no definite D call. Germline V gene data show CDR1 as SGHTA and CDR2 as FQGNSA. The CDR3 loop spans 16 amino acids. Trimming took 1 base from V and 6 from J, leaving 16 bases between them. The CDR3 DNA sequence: TGTGCCAGCAGCTTAGAAGGTTCTAGGTCGAGAAACATTCAGTACTTC. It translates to CASSLEGSRSRNIQYF.

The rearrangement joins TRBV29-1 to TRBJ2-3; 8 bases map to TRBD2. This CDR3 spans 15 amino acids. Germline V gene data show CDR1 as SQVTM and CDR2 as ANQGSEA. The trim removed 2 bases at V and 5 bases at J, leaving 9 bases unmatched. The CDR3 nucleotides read TGCAGCGTTGAATACCAGCGGGGGAGTGGAGATACGCAGTATTTT. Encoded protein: CSVEYQRGSGDTQYF.

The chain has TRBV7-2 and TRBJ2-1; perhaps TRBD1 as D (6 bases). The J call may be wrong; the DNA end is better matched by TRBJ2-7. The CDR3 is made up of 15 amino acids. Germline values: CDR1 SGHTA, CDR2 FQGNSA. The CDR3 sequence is CASSLMTGSYNEQYF. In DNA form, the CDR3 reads TGTGCCAGCAGCCTTATGACAGGCTCCTACAATGAGCAGTACTTC.

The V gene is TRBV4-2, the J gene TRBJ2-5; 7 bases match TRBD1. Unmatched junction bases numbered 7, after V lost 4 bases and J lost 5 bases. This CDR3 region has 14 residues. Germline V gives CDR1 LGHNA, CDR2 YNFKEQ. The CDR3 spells CASSPIEGGETQYF. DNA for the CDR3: TGTGCCAGCAGCCCCATCGAAGGGGGCGAGACCCAGTACTTC.

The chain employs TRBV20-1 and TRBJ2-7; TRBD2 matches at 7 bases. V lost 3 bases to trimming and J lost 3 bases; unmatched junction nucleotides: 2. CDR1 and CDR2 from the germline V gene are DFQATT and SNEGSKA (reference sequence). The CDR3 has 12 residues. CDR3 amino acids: CSASRDYYEQYF. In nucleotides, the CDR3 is TGCAGTGCTAGCCGGGACTACTACGAGCAGTACTTC.